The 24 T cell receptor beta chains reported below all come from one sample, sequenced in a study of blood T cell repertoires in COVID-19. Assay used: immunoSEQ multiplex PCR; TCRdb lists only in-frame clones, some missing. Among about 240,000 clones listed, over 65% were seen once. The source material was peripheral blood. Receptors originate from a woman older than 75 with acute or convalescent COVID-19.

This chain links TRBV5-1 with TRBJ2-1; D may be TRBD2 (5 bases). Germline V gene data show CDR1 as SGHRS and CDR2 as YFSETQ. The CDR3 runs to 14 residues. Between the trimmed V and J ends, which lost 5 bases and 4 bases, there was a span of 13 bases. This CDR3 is CASREAQLYNEQFF. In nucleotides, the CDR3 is TGCGCCAGCAGGGAGGCCCAGCTATACAATGAGCAGTTCTTC.

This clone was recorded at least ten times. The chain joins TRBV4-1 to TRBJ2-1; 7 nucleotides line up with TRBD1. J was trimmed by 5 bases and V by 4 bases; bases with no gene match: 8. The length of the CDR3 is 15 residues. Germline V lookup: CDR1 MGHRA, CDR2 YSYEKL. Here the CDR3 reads CASSPSKQGHNEQFF. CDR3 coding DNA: TGCGCCAGCAGCCCCTCCAAACAGGGGCACAATGAGCAGTTCTTC.

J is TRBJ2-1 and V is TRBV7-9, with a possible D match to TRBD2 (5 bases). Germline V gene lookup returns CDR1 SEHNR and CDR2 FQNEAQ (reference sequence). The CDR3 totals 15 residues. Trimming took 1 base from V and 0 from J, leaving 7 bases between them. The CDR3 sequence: CASSLGAASYNEQFF. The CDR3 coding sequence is TGTGCCAGCAGCTTAGGAGCGGCCTCCTACAATGAGCAGTTCTTC.

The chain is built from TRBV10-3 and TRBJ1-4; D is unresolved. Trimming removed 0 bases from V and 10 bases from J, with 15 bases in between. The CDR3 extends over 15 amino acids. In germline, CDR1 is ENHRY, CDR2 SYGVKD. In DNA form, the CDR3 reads TGTGCCATCAGTGAGTCGGAGCTCGAGGGCGGAAAACTGTTTTTT. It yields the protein CAISESELEGGKLFF.

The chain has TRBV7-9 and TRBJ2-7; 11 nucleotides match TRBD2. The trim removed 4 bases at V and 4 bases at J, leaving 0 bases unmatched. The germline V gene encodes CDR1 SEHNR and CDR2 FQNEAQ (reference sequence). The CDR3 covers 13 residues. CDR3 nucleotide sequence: TGTGCCAGCAGCTCTAGCGGGGGGTACGAGCAGTACTTC. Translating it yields CASSSSGGYEQYF.

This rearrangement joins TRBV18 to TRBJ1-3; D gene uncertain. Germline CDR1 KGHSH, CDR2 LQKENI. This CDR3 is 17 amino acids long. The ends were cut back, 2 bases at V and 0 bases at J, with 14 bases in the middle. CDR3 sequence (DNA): TGTGCCAGCTCACCAAGCGTCCTCACCTCCTCTGGAAACACCATATATTTT. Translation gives CASSPSVLTSSGNTIYF.

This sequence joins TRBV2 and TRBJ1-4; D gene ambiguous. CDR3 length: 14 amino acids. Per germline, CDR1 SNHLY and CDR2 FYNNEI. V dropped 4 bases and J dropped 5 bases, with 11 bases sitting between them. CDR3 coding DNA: TGTGCCAGCAGTGTTCGGGGTTCGAATGAAAAACTGTTTTTT. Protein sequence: CASSVRGSNEKLFF.

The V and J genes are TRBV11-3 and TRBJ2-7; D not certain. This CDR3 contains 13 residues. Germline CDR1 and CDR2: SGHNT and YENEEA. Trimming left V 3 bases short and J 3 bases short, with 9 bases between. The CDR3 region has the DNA TGTGCCAGCAGCTTTTCACAGTACTACGAGCAGTACTTC. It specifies CASSFSQYYEQYF.

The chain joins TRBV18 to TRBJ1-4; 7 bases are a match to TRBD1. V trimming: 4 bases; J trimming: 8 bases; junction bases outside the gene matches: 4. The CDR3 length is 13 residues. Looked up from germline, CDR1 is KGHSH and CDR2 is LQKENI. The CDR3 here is CASSQDRDEKLFF. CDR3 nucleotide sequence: TGTGCCAGCTCACAAGACAGGGACGAAAAACTGTTTTTT.

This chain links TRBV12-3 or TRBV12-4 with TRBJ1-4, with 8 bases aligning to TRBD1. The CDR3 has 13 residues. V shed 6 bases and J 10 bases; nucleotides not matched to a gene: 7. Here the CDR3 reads CASSGTGAGKLFF. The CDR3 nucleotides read TGTGCCAGCAGCGGGACAGGAGCCGGAAAACTGTTTTTT.

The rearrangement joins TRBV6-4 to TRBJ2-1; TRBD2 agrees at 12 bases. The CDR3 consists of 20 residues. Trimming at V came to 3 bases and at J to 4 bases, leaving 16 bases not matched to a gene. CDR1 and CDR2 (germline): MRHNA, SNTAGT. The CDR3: CASSERDRLEGLAGYNEQFF. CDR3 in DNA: TGTGCCAGCAGTGAACGGGACAGGCTGGAGGGACTAGCGGGTTACAATGAGCAGTTCTTC.

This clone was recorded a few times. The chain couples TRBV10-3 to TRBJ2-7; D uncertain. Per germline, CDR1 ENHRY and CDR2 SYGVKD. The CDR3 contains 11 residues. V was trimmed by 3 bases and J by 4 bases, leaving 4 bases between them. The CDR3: CAISDLYEQYF. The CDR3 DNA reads TGTGCCATCAGTGACTTGTACGAGCAGTACTTC.

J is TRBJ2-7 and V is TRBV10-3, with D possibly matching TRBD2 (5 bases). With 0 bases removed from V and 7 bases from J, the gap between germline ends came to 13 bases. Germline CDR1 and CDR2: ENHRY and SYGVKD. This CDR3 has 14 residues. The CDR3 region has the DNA TGTGCCATCAGTGAGTCGGAGTTCGCGGGTGAGCAGTACTTC. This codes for CAISESEFAGEQYF.

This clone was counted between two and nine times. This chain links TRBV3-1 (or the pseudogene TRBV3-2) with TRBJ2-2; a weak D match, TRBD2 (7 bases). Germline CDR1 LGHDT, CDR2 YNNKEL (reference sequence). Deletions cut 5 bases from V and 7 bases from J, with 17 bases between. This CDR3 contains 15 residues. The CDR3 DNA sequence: TGTGCCAGCAGCTACGATGGGGGGGCTGGCGGGGAGCTGTTTTTT. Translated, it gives CASSYDGGAGGELFF.

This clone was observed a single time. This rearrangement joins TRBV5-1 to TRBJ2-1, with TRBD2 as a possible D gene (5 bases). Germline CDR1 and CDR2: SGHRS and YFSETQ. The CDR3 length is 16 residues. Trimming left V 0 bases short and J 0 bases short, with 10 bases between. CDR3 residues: CASSLGTGSSYNEQFF. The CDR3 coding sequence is TGCGCCAGCAGCTTGGGGACGGGGAGCTCCTACAATGAGCAGTTCTTC.

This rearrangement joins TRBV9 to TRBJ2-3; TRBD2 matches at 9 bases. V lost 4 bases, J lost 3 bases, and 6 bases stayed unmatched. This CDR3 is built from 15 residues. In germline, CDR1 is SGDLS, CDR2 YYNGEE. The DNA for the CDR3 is TGTGCCAGCAGCATCCTAGCGGGGTTGACAGATACGCAGTATTTT. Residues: CASSILAGLTDTQYF.

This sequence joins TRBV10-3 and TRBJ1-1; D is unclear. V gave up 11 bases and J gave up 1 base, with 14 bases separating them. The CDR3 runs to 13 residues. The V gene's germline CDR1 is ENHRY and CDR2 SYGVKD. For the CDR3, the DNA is TGTGCCGCCCGTCCCCCAGGGAACACTGAAGCTTTCTTT. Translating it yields CAARPPGNTEAFF.

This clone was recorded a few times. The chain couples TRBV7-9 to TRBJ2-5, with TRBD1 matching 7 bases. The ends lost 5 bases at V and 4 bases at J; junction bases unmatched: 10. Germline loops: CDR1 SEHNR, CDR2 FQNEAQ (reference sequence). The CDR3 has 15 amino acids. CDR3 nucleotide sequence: TGTGCCAGCAGCAAGGAGACAGGGAGACGAGAGACCCAGTACTTC. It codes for CASSKETGRRETQYF.

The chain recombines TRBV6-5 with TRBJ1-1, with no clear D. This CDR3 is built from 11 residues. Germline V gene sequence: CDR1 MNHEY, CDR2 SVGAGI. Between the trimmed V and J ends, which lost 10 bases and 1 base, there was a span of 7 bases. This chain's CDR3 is CATRQNTEAFF. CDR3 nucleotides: TGTGCCACCCGACAGAACACTGAAGCTTTCTTT.

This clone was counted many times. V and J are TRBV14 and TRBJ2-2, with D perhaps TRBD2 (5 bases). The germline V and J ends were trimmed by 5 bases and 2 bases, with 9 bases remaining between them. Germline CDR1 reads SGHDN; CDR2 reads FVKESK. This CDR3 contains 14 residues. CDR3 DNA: TGTGCCAGCAGCTCCCGGACTAACACCGGGGAGCTGTTTTTT. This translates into CASSSRTNTGELFF. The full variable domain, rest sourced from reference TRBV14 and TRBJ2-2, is EAGVTQFPSHSVIEKGQTVTLRCDPISGHDNLYWYRRVMGKEIKFLLHFVKESKQDESGMPNNRFLAERTGGTYSTLKVQPAELEDSGVYFCASSSRTNTGELFFGEGSRLTVL.

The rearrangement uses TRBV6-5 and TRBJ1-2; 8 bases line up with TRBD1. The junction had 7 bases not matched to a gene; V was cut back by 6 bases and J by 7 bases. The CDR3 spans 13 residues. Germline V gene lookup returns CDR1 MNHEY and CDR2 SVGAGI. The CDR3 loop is CASRGQAGGGYTF. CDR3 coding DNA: TGTGCCAGCAGGGGACAGGCGGGTGGTGGCTACACCTTC.

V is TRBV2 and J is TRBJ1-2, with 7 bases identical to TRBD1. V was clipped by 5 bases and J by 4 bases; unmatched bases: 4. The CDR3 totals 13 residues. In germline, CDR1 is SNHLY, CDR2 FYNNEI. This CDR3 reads CASSQTGIYGYTF. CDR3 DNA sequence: TGTGCCAGCAGTCAGACAGGGATCTATGGCTACACCTTC.

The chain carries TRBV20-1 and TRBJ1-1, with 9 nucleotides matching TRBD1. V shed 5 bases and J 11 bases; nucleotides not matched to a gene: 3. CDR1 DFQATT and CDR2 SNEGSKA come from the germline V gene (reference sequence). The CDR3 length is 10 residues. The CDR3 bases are TGCAGTGCTCGGGACAGGGTGGCTTTCTTT. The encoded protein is CSARDRVAFF.

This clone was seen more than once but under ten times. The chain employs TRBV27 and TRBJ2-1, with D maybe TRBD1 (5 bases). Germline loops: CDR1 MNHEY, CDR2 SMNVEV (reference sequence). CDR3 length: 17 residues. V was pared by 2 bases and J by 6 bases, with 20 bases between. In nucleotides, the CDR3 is TGTGCCAGCAGTTTACAGGGTTCGGCTCGGGCCCTCAATGAGCAGTTCTTC. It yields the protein CASSLQGSARALNEQFF.